This passage covers 9 T cell receptor beta chains from one sample sequenced in a study of CXCR3-negative and CXCR3-positive naive CD8 T cells. cDNA libraries for TRB were generated by 5' RACE incorporating UMI labels. TCRdb re-analyzed the 5' RACE reads; it lists each CDR3 protein once, without DNA. The sample totals tens of thousands of distinct CDR3 sequences. Study-level points and caveats: CXCR3-expressing naive cells carried TRB CDR3s more hydrophobic than those of CXCR3-negative naive cells.

Antigens for these TCRs are unknown. The sample comprised naive CXCR3+ CD8+ T cells from blood. Stated subset: CD45RO-CCR7+CD27+CD95- naive CD8+ T cells expressing CXCR3 (TNR3+). These receptors were taken from a human donor in good health. Some clones in this sample may be carry-over from other donors' samples.

The chain joins TRBV6-5 to TRBJ2-3; without DNA, the TCRdb call of TRBD1 cannot be checked. Germline assignment: CDR1 MNHEY and CDR2 SVGAGI. The CDR3 consists of 15 residues. CDR3 sequence: CASSYVAGGTDTQYF.

This rearrangement joins TRBV10-3 to TRBJ1-2; TCRdb gives TRBD1 as the D gene, but with no DNA this cannot be confirmed. The CDR3 spans 15 residues. Per germline, CDR1 ENHRY and CDR2 SYGVKD. CDR3 amino acids: CAISGPTGPADGYTF.

The chain has TRBV7-9 and TRBJ2-6; TCRdb selects TRBD2, and the lack of DNA leaves this call unchecked. Germline CDR1 and CDR2: SEHNR and FQNEAQ (reference sequence). The CDR3 totals 18 residues. CDR3 protein: CASSSREGPSSGANVLTF.

The V and J genes are TRBV4-3 and TRBJ2-1; TCRdb returns TRBD1, unconfirmable since there is no DNA. The CDR3 totals 15 residues. Germline assignment: CDR1 LGHNA and CDR2 YSLEER. This CDR3 reads CASSQDWTGVNEQFF.

The chain couples TRBV28 to TRBJ1-2; TCRdb's D call, TRBD1, is unchecked because there is no DNA. The CDR3 has 13 amino acids. CDR1 is MDHEN and CDR2 is SYDVKM in the germline V gene. The chain's CDR3 is CASSFEDRGGYTF.

This sequence joins TRBV29-1 and TRBJ2-1. This CDR3 has 14 residues. Germline V lookup: CDR1 SQVTM, CDR2 ANQGSEA. The CDR3 reads CSVSLGGSYNEQFF.

This chain uses TRBV29-1 with TRBJ2-7; there is no DNA to check the TCRdb D call of TRBD1. CDR3 length equals 13 residues. The germline gives CDR1 SQVTM, CDR2 ANQGSEA. CDR3 protein: CSVVPDGAYEQYF.

V is TRBV5-1 and J is TRBJ1-1. Germline CDR1 is SGHRS and CDR2 is YFSETQ. The CDR3 has 14 amino acids. The CDR3 reads CASSLPLAGTEAFF. Full variable domain (missing parts from reference TRBV5-1 and TRBJ1-1): KAGVTQTPRYLIKTRGQQVTLSCSPISGHRSVSWYQQTPGQGLQFLFEYFSETQRNKGNFPGRFSGRQFSNSRSEMNVSTLELGDSALYLCASSLPLAGTEAFFGQGTRLTVV.

This chain uses TRBV29-1 with TRBJ2-1; TCRdb outputs TRBD1, but without DNA this stays unchecked. The CDR3 contains 14 residues. The germline CDR1 and CDR2 sequences are SQVTM and ANQGSEA. CDR3 loop: CSVGGRGGPGEQFF.